Here is one T cell receptor (beta chain) with its context. The sample comes from a study of blood T cell repertoires in COVID-19. The CDR3 is made up of 13 amino acids. Germline V lookup: CDR1 KGHDR, CDR2 SFDVKD. The J segment lost 7 bases and the V segment lost 4 bases, leaving 4 bases of the junction unmatched. Individuals drawn from approximately 26 US areas were roughly 18 to 89 years old. Sequenced by immunoSEQ multiplex PCR; TCRdb stores in-frame clones only, minus some. The sample includes approximately 440,000 clones, about 90% of them seen just once. The TCR originated in a man aged 18 to 30 who had recovered from COVID-19. Sequencing was carried out using PBMCs or T cells enriched from blood (not recorded which). The genes are TRBV24-1 and TRBJ1-2; the match to TRBD1 covers 8 bases. CDR3 region: CATSEHTGGGYTF. The CDR3 DNA sequence: TGTGCCACCAGTGAACATACAGGGGGTGGCTACACCTTC.